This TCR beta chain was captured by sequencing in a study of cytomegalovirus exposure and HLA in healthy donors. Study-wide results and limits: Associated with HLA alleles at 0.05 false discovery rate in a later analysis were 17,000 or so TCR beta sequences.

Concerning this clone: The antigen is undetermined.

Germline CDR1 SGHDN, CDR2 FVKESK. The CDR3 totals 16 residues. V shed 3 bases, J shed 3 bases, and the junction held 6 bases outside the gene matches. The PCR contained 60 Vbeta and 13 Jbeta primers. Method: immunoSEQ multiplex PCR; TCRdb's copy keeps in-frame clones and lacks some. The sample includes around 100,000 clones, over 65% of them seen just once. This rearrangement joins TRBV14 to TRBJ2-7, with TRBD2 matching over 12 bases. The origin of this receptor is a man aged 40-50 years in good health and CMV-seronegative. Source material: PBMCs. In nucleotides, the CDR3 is TGTGCCAGCAGCCACGGACTAGCGGGGAACCTCTACGAGCAGTACTTC. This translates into CASSHGLAGNLYEQYF.